Presented here are 10 T cell receptor beta chains from one specimen sequenced in a study of identical twins. MiXCR, run by TCRdb on the 5' RACE reads, gives a single entry per CDR3 protein. The sample holds around 490,000 distinct CDR3 sequences, 14% seen once. These data were also reused for a study on yellow fever vaccine responses in identical twins.

The sequenced sample was CD4+ T cells sorted from blood. These TCRs come from a woman aged 18 to 35 in good health.

This rearrangement joins TRBV15 to TRBJ2-7; unclear D gene. This CDR3 comprises 13 residues. V was pared by 0 bases and J by 5 bases, with 8 bases between. From germline, CDR1 is LNHNV and CDR2 YYDKDF (reference sequence). CDR3 sequence reads: CATSRDAVDEQYF. CDR3 coding DNA: TGTGCCACCAGCAGAGATGCCGTCGACGAGCAGTACTTC.

The chain joins TRBV7-6 to TRBJ2-3, with D hard to call. Looked up from germline, CDR1 is SGHVS and CDR2 is FNYEAQ. V was cut by 0 bases and J by 5 bases, with 6 bases left in between. The CDR3 contains 13 residues. CDR3 protein: CASSLARRDTQYF. CDR3 coding DNA: TGTGCCAGCAGCTTAGCGCGTCGAGATACGCAGTATTTT.

This clonotype was seen more than once but under ten times. V usage is TRBV5-1 and J usage is TRBJ1-2, with a possible D match to TRBD1 (5 bases). V lost 3 bases and J lost 3, with 15 bases in between. This CDR3 comprises 15 residues. CDR1 and CDR2 (germline): SGHRS, YFSETQ. The CDR3 bases are TGCGCCAGCAGCTCGGCGGAGCAGGGCCACTATGGCTACACCTTC. Translating it yields CASSSAEQGHYGYTF.

This clonotype has a handful of counts. The V and J genes are TRBV10-3 and TRBJ2-3; no definite D call. Germline CDR1 and CDR2: ENHRY and SYGVKD. V was clipped by 0 bases and J by 1 base, with 5 bases between them. The CDR3 consists of 14 residues. CDR3: CAISESLGTDTQYF. CDR3 coding DNA: TGTGCCATCAGTGAGTCGTTGGGCACAGATACGCAGTATTTT.

The rearrangement links TRBV18 to TRBJ2-1, with TRBD2 as a possible D gene (5 bases). The CDR3 is 13 amino acids. The germline V gene has CDR1 KGHSH and CDR2 LQKENI. Trimming shortened V by 4 bases and J by 8 bases, and 12 bases separated the two germline ends. The CDR3: CASSRKGEDEQFF. The CDR3 region has the DNA TGTGCCAGCTCACGGAAGGGAGAGGATGAGCAGTTCTTC.

The chain joins TRBV10-3 to TRBJ2-2; no reliable D call. Germline V gene data show CDR1 as ENHRY and CDR2 as SYGVKD. This CDR3 has 16 amino acids. V was pared by 2 bases and J by 6 bases, with 16 bases between. The chain's CDR3 is CAISERSLSYPGELFF. The DNA for the CDR3 is TGTGCCATCAGTGAGAGATCTTTATCTTACCCCGGGGAGCTGTTTTTT.

The V call is TRBV6-2 or TRBV6-3, the J call TRBJ1-1; D perhaps matches TRBD1 (5 bases). V was clipped by 6 bases and J by 4 bases, with 12 bases between them. The CDR3 spans 13 residues. CDR1 MNHEY and CDR2 SVGEGT come from the germline V gene. The CDR3 bases are TGTGCCAGCAGCGATGGGGGTGGCACTGAAGCTTTCTTT. Translation: CASSDGGGTEAFF.

This clonotype was picked up a small number of times. The chain is built from TRBV6-5 and TRBJ1-4; no clear D gene. CDR1 is MNHEY, CDR2 SVGAGI, per germline. This CDR3 has 13 residues. Trimming pared 2 bases from V and 7 bases from J, leaving 8 bases between. The CDR3 protein is CASSYIVGEKLFF. The CDR3 DNA reads as TGTGCCAGCAGTTACATCGTCGGTGAAAAACTGTTTTTT.

This clonotype occurred a few times. CDR3 sequence (DNA): TGTGCCAGCAGCCAAGATCCCGGGGAGCTGTTTTTT. Translated: CASSQDPGELFF. The chain uses TRBV4-2 and TRBJ2-2; D gene ambiguous. V was clipped by 0 bases and J by 6 bases, with 2 bases between them. The germline CDR1 and CDR2 sequences are LGHNA and YNFKEQ. The CDR3 totals 12 residues.

This clonotype showed up many times. The chain combines TRBV7-2 with TRBJ2-3; unclear D gene. Trimming removed 1 base from V and 4 bases from J, with 9 bases in between. Germline V gives CDR1 SGHTA, CDR2 FQGNSA. The CDR3 is 14 residues long. The CDR3 sequence: CASSLDRGADTQYF. CDR3 coding DNA: TGTGCCAGCAGCTTAGACCGTGGGGCAGATACGCAGTATTTT.